What follows is one T cell receptor (beta chain) and its context. What it binds is unknown. Trimming took off 1 base at V and 6 bases at J, with 4 bases between the two ends. Per germline, CDR1 LGHNA and CDR2 YSLEER. The CDR3 spans 12 residues. The sample originates from a study of T cell responses to AZD1222 COVID-19 vaccine. General study findings and limits: It was only a handful of AZD1222 recipients who were seropositive at baseline.

Some clones are missing from TCRdb's copy, which holds only in-frame ones; the method was immunoSEQ multiplex PCR. The data hold around 120,000 clones, with roughly 88% observed a single time. This receptor was obtained from an adult in good health. The chain has TRBV4-3 and TRBJ2-1; no clear D. Sequences were derived from peripheral blood, sampled on day 0 of AZD1222 vaccination. The CDR3 DNA sequence: TGCGCCAGCAGCCAAGGGACCAATGAGCAGTTCTTC. It encodes CASSQGTNEQFF.